Sequencing of this TCR beta chain was carried out in a study of cytomegalovirus exposure and HLA in healthy donors. The CDR3 loop spans 14 amino acids. Germline CDR1 reads MDHEN; CDR2 reads SYDVKM. Trimming stripped 7 bases from V and 7 bases from J, with 19 bases between. A multiplex PCR was run with 60 Vbeta primers and 13 Jbeta primers. Clones were read by immunoSEQ multiplex PCR, and TCRdb kept only the in-frame ones, dropping some. Of over 30,000 clones listed, about nine tenths are singletons. The sample was PBMCs. This TCR derives from a woman aged 40 to 50 in good health and CMV-seropositive. The chain combines TRBV28 with TRBJ1-2, with TRBD1 as a possible D gene (5 bases). This CDR3 reads CASTVTGGVGGYTF. CDR3 coding DNA: TGTGCCAGCACCGTAACCGGGGGAGTCGGTGGCTACACCTTC.